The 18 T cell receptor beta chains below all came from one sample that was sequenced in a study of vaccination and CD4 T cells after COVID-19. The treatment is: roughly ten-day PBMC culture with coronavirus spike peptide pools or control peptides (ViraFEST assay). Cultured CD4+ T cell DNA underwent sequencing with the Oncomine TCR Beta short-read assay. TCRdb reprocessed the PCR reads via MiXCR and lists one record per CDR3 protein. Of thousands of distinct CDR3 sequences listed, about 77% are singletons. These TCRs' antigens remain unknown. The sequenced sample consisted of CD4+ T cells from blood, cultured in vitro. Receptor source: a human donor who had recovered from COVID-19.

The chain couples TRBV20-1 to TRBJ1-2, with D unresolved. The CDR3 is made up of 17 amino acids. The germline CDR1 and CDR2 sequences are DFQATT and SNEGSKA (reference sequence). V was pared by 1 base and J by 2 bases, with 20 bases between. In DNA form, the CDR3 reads TGCAGTGCTAGAGGCGGGTCCGGCCGGCGACCAAACTATGGCTACACCTTC. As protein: CSARGGSGRRPNYGYTF.

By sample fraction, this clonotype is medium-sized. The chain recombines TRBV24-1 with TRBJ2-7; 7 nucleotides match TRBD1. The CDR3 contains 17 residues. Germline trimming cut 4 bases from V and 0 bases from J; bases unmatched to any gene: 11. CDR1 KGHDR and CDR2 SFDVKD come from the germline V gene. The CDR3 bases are TGTGCCACCAGTGACCCGTTACCGGGACAGCGCTCCTACGAGCAGTACTTC. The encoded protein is CATSDPLPGQRSYEQYF.

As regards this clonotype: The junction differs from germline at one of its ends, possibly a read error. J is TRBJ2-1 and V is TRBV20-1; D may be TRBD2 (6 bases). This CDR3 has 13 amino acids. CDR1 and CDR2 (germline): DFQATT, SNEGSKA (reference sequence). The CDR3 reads CSASGRGYNERFF. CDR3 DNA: TGCAGTGCTAGCGGGAGAGGGTACAATGAGCGGTTCTTC.

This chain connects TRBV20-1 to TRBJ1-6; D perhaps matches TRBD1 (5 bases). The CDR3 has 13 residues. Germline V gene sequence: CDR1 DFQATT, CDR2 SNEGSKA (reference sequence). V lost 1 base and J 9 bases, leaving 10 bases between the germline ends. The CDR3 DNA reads TGCAGTGCTAGAGGCCCAGGGTCTTCACCCCTCCACTTT. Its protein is CSARGPGSSPLHF.

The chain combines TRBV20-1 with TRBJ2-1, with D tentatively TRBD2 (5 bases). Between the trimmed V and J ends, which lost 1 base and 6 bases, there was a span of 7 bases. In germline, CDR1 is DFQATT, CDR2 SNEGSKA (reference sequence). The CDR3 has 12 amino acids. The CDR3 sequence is CSARGGFNEQFF. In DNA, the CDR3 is TGCAGTGCTAGAGGAGGGTTCAATGAGCAGTTCTTC.

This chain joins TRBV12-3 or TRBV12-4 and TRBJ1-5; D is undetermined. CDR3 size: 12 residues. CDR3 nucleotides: TGTGCAGCCCGACTCCTAAATCAGCCCCAGCATTTT. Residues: CAARLLNQPQHF.

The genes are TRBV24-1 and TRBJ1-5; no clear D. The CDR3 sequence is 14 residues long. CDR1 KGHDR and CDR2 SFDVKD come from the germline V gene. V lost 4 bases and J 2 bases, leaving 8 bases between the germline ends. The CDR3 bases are TGTGCCACCAGTGACATGGATGGCAATCAGCCCCAGCATTTT. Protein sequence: CATSDMDGNQPQHF.

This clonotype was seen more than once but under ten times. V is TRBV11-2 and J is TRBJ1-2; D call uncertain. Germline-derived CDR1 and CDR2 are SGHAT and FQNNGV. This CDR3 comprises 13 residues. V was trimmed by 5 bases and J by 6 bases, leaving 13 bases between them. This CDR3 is CASSGPVVDGYTF. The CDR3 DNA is TGTGCCAGCAGCGGACCCGTCGTTGATGGCTACACCTTC. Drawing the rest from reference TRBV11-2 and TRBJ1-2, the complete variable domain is EAGVAQSPRYKIIEKRQSVAFWCNPISGHATLYWYQQILGQGPKLLIQFQNNGVVDDSQLPKDRFSAERLKGVDSTLKIQPAKLEDSAVYLCASSGPVVDGYTFGSGTRLTVV.

This chain's CDR3 is CASSPGGGDSSEAFF. CDR3 nucleotides: TGTGCCAGCAGCCCAGGGGGAGGGGATTCGAGTGAAGCTTTCTTT. The V gene is TRBV11-2, the J gene TRBJ1-1, with 7 bases fitting TRBD1. The CDR3 is 15 residues long. Trimming at V came to 5 bases and at J to 7 bases, leaving 13 bases not matched to a gene. Germline loops: CDR1 SGHAT, CDR2 FQNNGV. Supplemented by reference TRBV11-2 and TRBJ1-1, the full variable domain reads EAGVAQSPRYKIIEKRQSVAFWCNPISGHATLYWYQQILGQGPKLLIQFQNNGVVDDSQLPKDRFSAERLKGVDSTLKIQPAKLEDSAVYLCASSPGGGDSSEAFFGQGTRLTVV.

CDR3 sequence (DNA): TGCAGTGCTAGAGACAGGGGGCTCGGCACAGATACGCAGTATTTT. Translated: CSARDRGLGTDTQYF. This chain joins TRBV20-1 and TRBJ2-3; 8 bases match TRBD1. The CDR3 sequence is 15 residues long. Germline loops: CDR1 DFQATT, CDR2 SNEGSKA (reference sequence). Trimming at V came to 0 bases and at J to 1 base, leaving 3 bases not matched to a gene.

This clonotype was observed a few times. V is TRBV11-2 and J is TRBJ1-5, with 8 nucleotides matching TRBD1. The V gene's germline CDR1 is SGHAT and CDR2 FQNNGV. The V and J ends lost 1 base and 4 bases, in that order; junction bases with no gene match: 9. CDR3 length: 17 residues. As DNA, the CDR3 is TGTGCCAGCAGCTTAGGGGTGATGAACAGGGGGAATCAGCCCCAGCATTTT. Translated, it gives CASSLGVMNRGNQPQHF.

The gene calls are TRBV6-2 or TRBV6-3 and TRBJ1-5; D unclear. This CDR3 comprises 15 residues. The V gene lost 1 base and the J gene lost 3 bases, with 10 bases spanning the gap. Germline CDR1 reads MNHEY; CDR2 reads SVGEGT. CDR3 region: CASSYLAGLNQPQHF. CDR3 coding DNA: TGTGCCAGCAGTTACTTGGCAGGTCTCAATCAGCCCCAGCATTTT.

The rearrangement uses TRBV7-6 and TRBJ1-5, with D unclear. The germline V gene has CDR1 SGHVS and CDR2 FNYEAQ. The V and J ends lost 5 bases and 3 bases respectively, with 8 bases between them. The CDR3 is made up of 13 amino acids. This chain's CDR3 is CASSLNFNQPQHF. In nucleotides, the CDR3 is TGTGCCAGCAGCCTAAACTTCAATCAGCCCCAGCATTTT.

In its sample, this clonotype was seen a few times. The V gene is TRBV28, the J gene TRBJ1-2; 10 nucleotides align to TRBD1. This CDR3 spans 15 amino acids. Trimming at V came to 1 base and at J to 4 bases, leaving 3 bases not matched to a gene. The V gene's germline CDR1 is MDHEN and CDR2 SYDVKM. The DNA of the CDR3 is TGTGCCAGCAGTTTATCAGGGACAGGGGCCTATGGCTACACCTTC. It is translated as CASSLSGTGAYGYTF.

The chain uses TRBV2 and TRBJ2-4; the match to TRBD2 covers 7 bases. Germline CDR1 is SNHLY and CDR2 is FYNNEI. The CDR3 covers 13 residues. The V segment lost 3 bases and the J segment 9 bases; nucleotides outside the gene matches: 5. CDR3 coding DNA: TGTGCCAGCAGTGAGTTTAGGGAGGGCATTCAGTACTTC. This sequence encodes CASSEFREGIQYF.

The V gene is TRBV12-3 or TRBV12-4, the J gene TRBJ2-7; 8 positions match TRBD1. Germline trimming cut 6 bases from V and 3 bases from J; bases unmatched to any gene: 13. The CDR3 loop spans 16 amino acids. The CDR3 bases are TGTGCCAGCAGAGCAAGTCCCGGGACAGGAATCTACGAGCAGTACTTC. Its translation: CASRASPGTGIYEQYF.

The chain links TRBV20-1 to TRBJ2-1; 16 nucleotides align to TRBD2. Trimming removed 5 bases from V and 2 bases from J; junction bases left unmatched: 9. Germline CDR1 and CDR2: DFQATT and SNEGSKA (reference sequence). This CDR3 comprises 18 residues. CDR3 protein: CSARAGLAGGLTYNEQFF. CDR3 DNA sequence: TGCAGTGCTCGGGCGGGACTAGCGGGGGGGTTGACCTACAATGAGCAGTTCTTC.

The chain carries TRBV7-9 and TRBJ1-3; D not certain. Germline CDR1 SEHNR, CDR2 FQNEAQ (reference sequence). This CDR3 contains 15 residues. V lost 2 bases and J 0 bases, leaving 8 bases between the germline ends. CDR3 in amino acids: CASSLWRNSGNTIYF. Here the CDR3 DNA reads TGTGCCAGCAGCTTATGGAGGAACTCTGGAAACACCATATATTTT.